This T cell receptor beta chain stems from a study of CD4 and CD8 cells across lung adenocarcinoma regions. This CDR3 is built from 13 residues. Trimming stripped 4 bases from V and 6 bases from J, with 13 bases between. Germline V lookup: CDR1 SGHDN, CDR2 FVKESK. Localized lung adenocarcinoma, a non-small cell lung cancer, affected the donors. Each CDR3 protein is one row after TCRdb ran MiXCR on the PCR reads. The data show over 6,000 distinct CDR3 sequences, with approximately 50% seen just once and about 22% held by the top ten. The sample taken for sequencing was CD4+ T cells from the center of a lung tumor. The gene calls are TRBV14 and TRBJ2-7; D uncertain. This TCR came from a female donor with lung adenocarcinoma. The CD4 and CD8 labels of this study may be unreliable. This CDR3 reads CASSPATFGEQYF. The CDR3 DNA reads TGTGCCAGCAGCCCGGCGACGTTTGGCGAGCAGTACTTC.